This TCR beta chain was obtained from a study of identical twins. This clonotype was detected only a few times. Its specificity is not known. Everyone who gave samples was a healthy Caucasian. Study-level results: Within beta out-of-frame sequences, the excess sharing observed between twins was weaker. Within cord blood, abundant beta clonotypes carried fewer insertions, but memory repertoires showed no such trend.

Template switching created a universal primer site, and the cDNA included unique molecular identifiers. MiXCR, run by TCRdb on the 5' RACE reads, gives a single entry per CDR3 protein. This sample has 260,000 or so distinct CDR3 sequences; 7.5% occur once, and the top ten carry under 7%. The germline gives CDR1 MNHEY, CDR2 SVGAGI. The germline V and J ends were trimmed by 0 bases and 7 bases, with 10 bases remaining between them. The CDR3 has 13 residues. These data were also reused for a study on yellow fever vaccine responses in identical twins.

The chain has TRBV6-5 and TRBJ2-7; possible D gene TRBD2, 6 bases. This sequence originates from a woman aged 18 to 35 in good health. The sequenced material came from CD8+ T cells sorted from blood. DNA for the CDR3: TGTGCCAGCAGTTACTCGGGAGGTGGGGAGCAGTACGTC. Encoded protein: CASSYSGGGEQYV.